The 31 T cell receptor beta chains below all came from one sample that was sequenced in a study of CD8 T cells in Susac syndrome. RNA totalling roughly 0.45 to 1 ug underwent reverse transcription with random hexamers. Each CDR3 protein gets one entry after TCRdb re-called the immunoSEQ multiplex PCR reads with MiXCR. The sample shows 150,000 to 200,000 distinct CDR3 sequences, 85% to 95% of them seen only once. Input material: CD4+ T cells from PBMCs. The receptors here all came from a human donor in good health.

V is TRBV14 and J is TRBJ2-7; 8 nucleotides agree with TRBD1. V gave up 2 bases and J gave up 1 base; unmatched junction bases: 1. The CDR3 is made up of 14 amino acids. Germline-derived CDR1 and CDR2 are SGHDN and FVKESK. CDR3 DNA sequence: TGTGCCAGCAGCCAAAGGACAGGGTCCTACGAGCAGTACTTC. This codes for CASSQRTGSYEQYF.

This clonotype was observed once. The chain joins TRBV7-9 to TRBJ2-7; 14 bases agree with TRBD2. V was clipped by 6 bases and J by 6 bases; unmatched bases: 7. CDR1 is SEHNR and CDR2 is FQNEAQ in the germline V gene (reference sequence). This CDR3 is 15 amino acids long. The CDR3 sequence: CASRSFGTSGSEQYF. The CDR3 DNA reads TGTGCCAGCAGGTCCTTTGGGACTAGCGGGAGCGAGCAGTACTTC.

J is TRBJ2-7 and V is TRBV27; D might be TRBD1 or TRBD2, each matching 5 bases. V lost 5 bases and J lost 11, with 22 bases in between. This CDR3 contains 14 residues. Germline CDR1 is MNHEY and CDR2 is SMNVEV (reference sequence). CDR3 sequence: CASSHTGTSTPEYF. CDR3 nucleotides: TGTGCCAGCAGTCACACCGGGACGTCGACTCCGGAGTACTTC.

The J gene is TRBJ2-7, the V gene TRBV27; D unresolved. Trimming took off 4 bases at V and 5 bases at J, with 12 bases between the two ends. Germline V gene data show CDR1 as MNHEY and CDR2 as SMNVEV (reference sequence). The CDR3 runs to 13 residues. The chain's CDR3 is CASSSKYLDEQYF. CDR3 DNA sequence: TGTGCCAGCAGTTCGAAGTATCTCGACGAGCAGTACTTC.

This sequence joins TRBV14 and TRBJ2-7; 9 nucleotides match TRBD1. Per germline, CDR1 SGHDN and CDR2 FVKESK. The CDR3 spans 14 residues. J lost 9 bases, V lost 2 bases, and 8 bases had no gene match. The DNA for the CDR3 is TGTGCCAGCAGCCAAACCGGGACAGGGTTAAGGCAGTACTTC. Translating it yields CASSQTGTGLRQYF.

The CDR3 sequence: CASRQGGRGYEQFF. The CDR3 bases are TGTGCCAGCAGGCAGGGCGGGAGAGGGTATGAGCAGTTCTTC. The V and J genes are TRBV13 and TRBJ2-1, with 7 bases that match TRBD2. This CDR3 contains 14 residues. J was trimmed by 8 bases and V by 6 bases; bases with no gene match: 10. Germline CDR1 PRHDT, CDR2 FYEKMQ (reference sequence).

Comment on this clonotype: The junction differs from germline at one of its ends, possibly a read error. V gene TRBV7-7 combines with J gene TRBJ2-5, with TRBD2 matching over 9 bases. The CDR3 consists of 16 residues. Germline CDR1 and CDR2: SSHAT and FNYEAQ (reference sequence). CDR3 DNA: TGTGCTAGCAGCCTCGGGACTAGCTCGTTCCAAGAGACCCAGTACTTC. Translation gives CASSLGTSSFQETQYF.

V is TRBV4-2 and J is TRBJ2-7; the D is unclear. Germline CDR1 LGHNA, CDR2 YNFKEQ. Deletions cut 1 base from V and 6 bases from J, with 13 bases between. The CDR3 sequence is 14 residues long. CDR3 region: CASSQARSSFEQYF. The CDR3 coding sequence is TGTGCCAGCAGCCAAGCCCGCTCAAGCTTCGAGCAGTACTTC.

The chain combines TRBV6-6 with TRBJ2-7; the match to TRBD2 covers 11 bases. The germline V gene has CDR1 MNHNY and CDR2 SVGAGI (reference sequence). The CDR3 sequence is 15 residues long. The ends lost 6 bases at V and 4 bases at J; junction bases unmatched: 8. CDR3 in amino acids: CASRPGTSGAYEQYF. Here the CDR3 DNA reads TGTGCCAGCAGGCCCGGGACTAGCGGAGCATACGAGCAGTACTTC.

This sequence joins TRBV30 and TRBJ2-1, with D possibly matching TRBD1 (6 bases). The CDR3 sequence is 14 residues long. Trimming took 4 bases from V and 4 from J, leaving 14 bases between them. CDR1 and CDR2 from the germline V gene are GTSNPN and SVGIG (reference sequence). CDR3 protein: CAWIRGQRYNEQFF. The DNA of the CDR3 is TGTGCCTGGATCAGAGGACAGAGATACAATGAGCAGTTCTTC.

The chain has TRBV7-6 and TRBJ1-1, with D unclear. Per the germline V gene, CDR1 is SGHVS and CDR2 is FNYEAQ. The CDR3 is 12 residues long. Between the trimmed V and J ends, which lost 4 bases and 7 bases, there was a span of 10 bases. The chain's CDR3 is CASSSRTGEAFF. DNA of the CDR3: TGTGCCAGCAGCTCCCGGACGGGTGAAGCTTTCTTT. Looking up the rest from reference TRBV7-6 and TRBJ1-1 gives the full variable domain: GAGVSQSPRYKVTKRGQDVALRCDPISGHVSLYWYRQALGQGPEFLTYFNYEAQQDKSGLPNDRFSAERPEGSISTLTIQRTEQRDSAMYRCASSSRTGEAFFGQGTRLTVV.

The V gene is TRBV20-1, the J gene TRBJ2-3; TRBD2 matches 13 bases. CDR1 and CDR2 from the germline V gene are DFQATT and SNEGSKA (reference sequence). The length of the CDR3 is 15 residues. Unmatched junction bases numbered 8, after V lost 6 bases and J lost 5 bases. CDR3 region: CSAALAGGHEDTQYF. CDR3 sequence (DNA): TGCAGTGCAGCACTAGCGGGAGGGCATGAAGATACGCAGTATTTT.

The chain uses TRBV27 and TRBJ1-4, with TRBD1 matching 8 bases. J gave up 7 bases and V 2 bases, and 0 bases lay outside the gene matches. The germline CDR1 and CDR2 sequences are MNHEY and SMNVEV (reference sequence). The CDR3 has 13 amino acids. CDR3 coding DNA: TGTGCCAGCAGTTTAGACAGGGGTGAAAAACTGTTTTTT. It codes for CASSLDRGEKLFF.

The CDR3 DNA reads TGCAGTCCTCAATGGCGGGGAGAGACCCAGTACTTC. Translating gives CSPQWRGETQYF. This chain joins TRBV20-1 and TRBJ2-5; possibly TRBD2 for D (6 bases). The CDR3 sequence is 12 residues long. V dropped 8 bases and J dropped 4 bases, with 14 bases sitting between them. Per germline, CDR1 DFQATT and CDR2 SNEGSKA (reference sequence).

The chain has TRBV18 and TRBJ1-1, with D perhaps matching TRBD1 (5 bases). Trimming shortened V by 1 base and J by 0 bases, and 6 bases separated the two germline ends. The germline V gene encodes CDR1 KGHSH and CDR2 LQKENI. The CDR3 runs 14 residues. CDR3 sequence (DNA): TGTGCCAGCTCACCACAGGGGATGAACACTGAAGCTTTCTTT. Its protein product is CASSPQGMNTEAFF.

The chain recombines TRBV30 with TRBJ1-3; no reliable D call. Looked up from germline, CDR1 is GTSNPN and CDR2 is SVGIG (reference sequence). The CDR3 has 11 residues. Between the trimmed V and J ends, which lost 7 bases and 4 bases, there was a span of 8 bases. The CDR3 nucleotides read TGTGCCTTCCTCATCGGAAACACCATATATTTT. It yields the protein CAFLIGNTIYF.

J is TRBJ2-4 and V is TRBV20-1, with 12 bases matching TRBD2. The germline V gene has CDR1 DFQATT and CDR2 SNEGSKA (reference sequence). With V trimmed by 6 bases and J by 9 bases, 12 bases remained unmatched. The CDR3 spans 15 residues. CDR3 bases: TGCAGTGCCGACGCAAGACTAGCGGGAGATGTCATTCAGTACTTC. This codes for CSADARLAGDVIQYF.

V and J are TRBV12-3 or TRBV12-4 and TRBJ2-1; D is perhaps TRBD1 or TRBD2 (5 bases each). The CDR3 consists of 14 residues. V dropped 10 bases and J dropped 8 bases, with 21 bases sitting between them. This CDR3 is CATSLGGVRDEQFF. CDR3 nucleotides: TGTGCCACCTCCCTTGGGGGAGTACGGGATGAGCAGTTCTTC.

The V gene is TRBV25-1, the J gene TRBJ2-7; weak D call: TRBD1 (6 bases). The CDR3 totals 14 residues. From germline, CDR1 is MGHDK and CDR2 SYGVNS. V lost 2 bases to trimming and J lost 5 bases, with 13 bases between them. In DNA form, the CDR3 reads TGTGCCAGCAGTGAAACAGGGTTCTGGGACGAGCAGTACTTC. This sequence encodes CASSETGFWDEQYF.

The CDR3 is CSVDGQNLDGYTF. The CDR3 bases are TGCAGCGTTGACGGACAGAACCTAGATGGCTACACCTTC. The chain recombines TRBV29-1 with TRBJ1-2; D might be TRBD1 (6 bases). V shed 3 bases and J shed 6 bases, with 14 bases lying between them. Looked up from germline, CDR1 is SQVTM and CDR2 is ANQGSEA. The CDR3 contains 13 residues. The variable domain in full, with the rest retrieved from reference TRBV29-1 and TRBJ1-2, is SAVISQKPSRDICQRGTSLTIQCQVDSQVTMMFWYRQQPGQSLTLIATANQGSEATYESGFVIDKFPISRPNLTFSTLTVSNMSPEDSSIYLCSVDGQNLDGYTFGSGTRLTVV.

The chain joins TRBV7-2 to TRBJ2-1; perhaps D is TRBD1 or TRBD2 (5 bases each). CDR3 size: 17 residues. The V end was cut by 5 bases, the J end by 0 bases, with 17 bases between. CDR1 is SGHTA and CDR2 is FQGNSA in the germline V gene. The CDR3 sequence is CASSRRGGDVSYNEQFF. The CDR3 DNA reads as TGTGCCAGCAGCCGCCGGGGTGGGGACGTCTCCTACAATGAGCAGTTCTTC. Full variable domain (missing parts from reference TRBV7-2 and TRBJ2-1): GAGVSQSPSNKVTEKGKDVELRCDPISGHTALYWYRQSLGQGLEFLIYFQGNSAPDKSGLPSDRFSAERTGGSVSTLTIQRTQQEDSAVYLCASSRRGGDVSYNEQFFGPGTRLTVL.

This chain links TRBV30 with TRBJ1-2; D is unresolved. The germline V gene encodes CDR1 GTSNPN and CDR2 SVGIG (reference sequence). Trimming took off 2 bases at V and 3 bases at J, with 4 bases between the two ends. CDR3 size: 11 residues. The CDR3, as DNA: TGTGCCTGGAGTATGGACTATGGCTACACCTTC. Protein sequence: CAWSMDYGYTF. The variable domain in full, completed from reference TRBV30 and TRBJ1-2, reads SQTIHQWPATLVQPVGSPLSLECTVEGTSNPNLYWYRQAAGRGLQLLFYSVGIGQISSEVPQNLSASRPQDRQFILSSKKLLLSDSGFYLCAWSMDYGYTFGSGTRLTVV.

The V and J genes are TRBV29-1 and TRBJ2-5, with TRBD1 as a possible D gene (6 bases). The CDR3 has 13 residues. Germline CDR1 reads SQVTM; CDR2 reads ANQGSEA. Trimming took off 4 bases at V and 5 bases at J, with 14 bases between the two ends. The CDR3 DNA follows: TGCAGCGTTGCCCCAGTAGGGGGTGAGACCCAGTACTTC. Protein sequence: CSVAPVGGETQYF.

The chain carries TRBV9 and TRBJ2-7, with D possibly TRBD1 on 8 matching bases. CDR1 and CDR2 from the germline V gene are SGDLS and YYNGEE. The CDR3 runs 14 residues. Trimming pared 3 bases from V and 7 bases from J, leaving 17 bases between. This CDR3 reads CASSAPTGEGEQYF. CDR3 sequence (DNA): TGTGCCAGCAGCGCTCCGACAGGGGAGGGTGAGCAGTACTTC.

The rearrangement links TRBV13 to TRBJ2-7, with 12 bases lining up with TRBD2. In germline, CDR1 is PRHDT, CDR2 FYEKMQ (reference sequence). V was pared by 5 bases and J by 2 bases, with 1 base of the junction left unmatched. This CDR3 is built from 14 residues. The CDR3 DNA is TGTGCCAGCAGCCCTAGCGGGAGGGCCTACGAGCAGTACTTC. It yields the protein CASSPSGRAYEQYF. Full variable domain (rest looked up from reference TRBV13 and TRBJ2-7): AAGVIQSPRHLIKEKRETATLKCYPIPRHDTVYWYQQGPGQDPQFLISFYEKMQSDKGSIPDRFSAQQFSDYHSELNMSSLELGDSALYFCASSPSGRAYEQYFGPGTRLTVT.

The chain has TRBV20-1 and TRBJ1-5; D is possibly TRBD1 (6 bases). The CDR3 covers 13 residues. Trimming left V 1 base short and J 8 bases short, with 12 bases between. The V gene's germline CDR1 is DFQATT and CDR2 SNEGSKA (reference sequence). This CDR3 reads CSARVTGSEPQHF. CDR3 bases: TGCAGTGCTAGAGTAACAGGGTCGGAGCCCCAGCATTTT.

This CDR3 is CSASENTDTQYF. In nucleotides, the CDR3 is TGCAGTGCTAGTGAGAACACAGATACGCAGTATTTT. The genes are TRBV20-1 and TRBJ2-3; no definite D call. V dropped 3 bases and J dropped 2 bases, with 6 bases sitting between them. This CDR3 has 12 residues. Germline loops: CDR1 DFQATT, CDR2 SNEGSKA (reference sequence).

The rearrangement links TRBV9 to TRBJ1-4; 7 positions match TRBD1. CDR1 and CDR2 (germline): SGDLS, YYNGEE. The CDR3 totals 13 residues. With V trimmed by 3 bases and J by 8 bases, 4 bases remained unmatched. CDR3 sequence reads: CASSAGTVEKLFF. The CDR3 region has the DNA TGTGCCAGCAGCGCCGGGACAGTCGAAAAACTGTTTTTT.

The rearrangement uses TRBV5-1 and TRBJ2-3, with D uncertain. Germline loops: CDR1 SGHRS, CDR2 YFSETQ. This CDR3 contains 15 residues. V was trimmed by 0 bases and J by 3 bases, leaving 11 bases between them. CDR3 DNA sequence: TGCGCCAGCAGCTTGGGAGGTCAAGCAACAGATACGCAGTATTTT. This translates into CASSLGGQATDTQYF.

The count of this clonotype is one. Here the CDR3 reads CASSSSGRTTDTQYF. Written as DNA, the CDR3 is TGTGCCAGCAGCAGTTCGGGACGAACCACAGATACGCAGTATTTT. The V call is TRBV11-2, the J call TRBJ2-3, with D perhaps assigned TRBD1 or TRBD2 (5 bases each). The V end was cut by 5 bases, the J end by 2 bases, with 14 bases between. CDR1 and CDR2 (germline): SGHAT, FQNNGV. This CDR3 region has 15 residues.

This chain connects TRBV7-9 to TRBJ2-5; the D gene is possibly TRBD2 (6 bases). The CDR3 has 13 residues. With 2 bases removed from V and 5 bases from J, the gap between germline ends came to 9 bases. Germline values: CDR1 SEHNR, CDR2 FQNEAQ (reference sequence). CDR3 in DNA: TGTGCCAGCAGCTTATGGGGGGTCGAGACCCAGTACTTC. Protein sequence: CASSLWGVETQYF.